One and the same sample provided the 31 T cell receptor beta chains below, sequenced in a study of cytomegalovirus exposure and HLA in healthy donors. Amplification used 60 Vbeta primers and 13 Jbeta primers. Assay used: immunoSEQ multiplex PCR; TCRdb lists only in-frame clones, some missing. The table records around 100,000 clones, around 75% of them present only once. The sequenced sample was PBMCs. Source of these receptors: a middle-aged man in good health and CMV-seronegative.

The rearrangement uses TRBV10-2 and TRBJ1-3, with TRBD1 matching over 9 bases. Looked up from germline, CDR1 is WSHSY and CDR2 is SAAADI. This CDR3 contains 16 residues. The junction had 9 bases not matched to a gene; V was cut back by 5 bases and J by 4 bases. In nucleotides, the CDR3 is TGCGCCAGCAGTCCCACCGGGACAGGGATCGGAAACACCATATATTTT. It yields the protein CASSPTGTGIGNTIYF.

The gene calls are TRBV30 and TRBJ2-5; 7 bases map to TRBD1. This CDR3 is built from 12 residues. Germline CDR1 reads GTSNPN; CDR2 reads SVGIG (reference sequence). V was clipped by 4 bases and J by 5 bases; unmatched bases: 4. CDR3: CAWKGAEETQYF. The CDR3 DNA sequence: TGTGCCTGGAAGGGGGCGGAGGAGACCCAGTACTTC.

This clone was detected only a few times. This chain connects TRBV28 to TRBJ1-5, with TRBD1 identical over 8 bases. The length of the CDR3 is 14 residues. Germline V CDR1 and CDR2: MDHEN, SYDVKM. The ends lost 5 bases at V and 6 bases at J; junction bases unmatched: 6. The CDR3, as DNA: TGTGCCAGCAGTCCCGACAGGGGAGGTCAGCCCCAGCATTTT. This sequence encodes CASSPDRGGQPQHF.

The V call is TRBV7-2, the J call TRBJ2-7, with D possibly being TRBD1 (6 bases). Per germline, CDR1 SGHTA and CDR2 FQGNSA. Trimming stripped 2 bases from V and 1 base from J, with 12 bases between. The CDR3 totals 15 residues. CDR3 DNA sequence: TGTGCCAGCAGCTTATCACAGGGTTTTTCCTACGAGCAGTACTTC. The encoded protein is CASSLSQGFSYEQYF.

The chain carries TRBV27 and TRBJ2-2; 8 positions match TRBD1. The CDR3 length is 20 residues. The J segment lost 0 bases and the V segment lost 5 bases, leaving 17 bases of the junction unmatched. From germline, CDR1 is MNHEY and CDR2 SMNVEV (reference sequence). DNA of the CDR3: TGTGCCAGCAGTCGGCCTCGCTGGACAGGGACGAACACGAACACCGGGGAGCTGTTTTTT. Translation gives CASSRPRWTGTNTNTGELFF.

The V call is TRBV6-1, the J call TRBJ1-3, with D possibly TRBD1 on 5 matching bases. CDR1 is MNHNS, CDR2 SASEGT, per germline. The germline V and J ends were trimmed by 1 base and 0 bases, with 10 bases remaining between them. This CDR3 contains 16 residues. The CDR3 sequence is CASSEVVGPSGNTIYF. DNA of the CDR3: TGTGCCAGCAGTGAAGTCGTGGGGCCCTCTGGAAACACCATATATTTT.

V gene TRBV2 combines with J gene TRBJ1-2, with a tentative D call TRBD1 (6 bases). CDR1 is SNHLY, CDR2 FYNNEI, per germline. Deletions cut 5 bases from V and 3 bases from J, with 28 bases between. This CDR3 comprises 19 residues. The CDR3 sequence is CASSQGRQAISRWDYGYTF. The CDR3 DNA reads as TGTGCCAGCAGTCAGGGCAGACAGGCCATAAGTCGGTGGGACTATGGCTACACCTTC.

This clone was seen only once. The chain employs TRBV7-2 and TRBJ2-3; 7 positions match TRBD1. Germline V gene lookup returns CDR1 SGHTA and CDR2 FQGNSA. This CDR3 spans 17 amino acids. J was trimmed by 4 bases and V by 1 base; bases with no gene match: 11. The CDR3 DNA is TGTGCCAGCAGCTTAGGGTTTAAGGGGGCGGTATCAGATACGCAGTATTTT. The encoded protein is CASSLGFKGAVSDTQYF.

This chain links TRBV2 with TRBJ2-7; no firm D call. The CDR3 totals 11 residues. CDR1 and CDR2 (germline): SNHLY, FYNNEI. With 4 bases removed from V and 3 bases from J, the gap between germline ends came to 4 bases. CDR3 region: CASSVHYEQYF. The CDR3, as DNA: TGTGCCAGCAGTGTTCACTACGAGCAGTACTTC.

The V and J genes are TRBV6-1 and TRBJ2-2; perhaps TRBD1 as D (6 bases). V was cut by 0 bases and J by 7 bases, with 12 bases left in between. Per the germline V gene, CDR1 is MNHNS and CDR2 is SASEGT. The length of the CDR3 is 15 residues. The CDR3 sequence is CASSEAQGRSGELFF. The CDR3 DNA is TGTGCCAGCAGTGAAGCGCAGGGGCGCAGCGGGGAGCTGTTTTTT.

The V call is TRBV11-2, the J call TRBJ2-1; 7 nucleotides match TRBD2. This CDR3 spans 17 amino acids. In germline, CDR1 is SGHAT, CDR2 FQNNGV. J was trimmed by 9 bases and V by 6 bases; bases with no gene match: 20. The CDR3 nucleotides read TGTGCCAGCAGTCGGAACCTTCTAGCGGCCTTCAGTAGTGAGCAGTTCTTC. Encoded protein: CASSRNLLAAFSSEQFF.

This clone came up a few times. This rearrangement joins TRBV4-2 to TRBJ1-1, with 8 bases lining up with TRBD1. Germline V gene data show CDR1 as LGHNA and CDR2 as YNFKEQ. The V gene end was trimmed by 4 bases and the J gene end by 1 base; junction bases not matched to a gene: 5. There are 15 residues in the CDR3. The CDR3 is CASSLDDRGNTEAFF. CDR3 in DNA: TGTGCCAGCAGCCTAGACGACAGGGGGAACACTGAAGCTTTCTTT.

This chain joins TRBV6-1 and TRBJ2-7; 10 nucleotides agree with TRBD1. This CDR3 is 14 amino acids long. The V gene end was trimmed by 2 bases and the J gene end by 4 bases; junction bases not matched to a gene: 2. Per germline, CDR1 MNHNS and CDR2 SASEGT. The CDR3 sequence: CASSEPGQGYEQYF. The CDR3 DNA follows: TGTGCCAGCAGTGAACCGGGACAGGGGTACGAGCAGTACTTC.

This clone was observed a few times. The CDR3: CSTMGGAYEQYF. CDR3 coding DNA: TGTTCCACGATGGGGGGGGCCTACGAGCAGTACTTC. The chain has TRBV30 and TRBJ2-7; 7 bases match TRBD2. The CDR3 is made up of 12 amino acids. CDR1 is GTSNPN and CDR2 is SVGIG in the germline V gene (reference sequence).

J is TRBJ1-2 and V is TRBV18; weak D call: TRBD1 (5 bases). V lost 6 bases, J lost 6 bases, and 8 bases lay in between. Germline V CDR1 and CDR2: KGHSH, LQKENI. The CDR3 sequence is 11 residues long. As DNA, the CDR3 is TGTGCCAGCTCTTCCAGGGATGGCTACACCTTC. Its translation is CASSSRDGYTF.

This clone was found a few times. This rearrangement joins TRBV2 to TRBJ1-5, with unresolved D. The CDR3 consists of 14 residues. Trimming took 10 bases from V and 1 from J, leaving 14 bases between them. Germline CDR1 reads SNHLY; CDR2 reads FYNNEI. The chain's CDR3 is CATSGEGSNQPQHF. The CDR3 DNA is TGTGCCACCTCCGGGGAGGGCAGCAATCAGCCCCAGCATTTT. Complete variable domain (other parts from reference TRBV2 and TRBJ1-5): EPEVTQTPSHQVTQMGQEVILRCVPISNHLYFYWYRQILGQKVEFLVSFYNNEISEKSEIFDDQFSVERPDGSNFTLKIRSTKLEDSAMYFCATSGEGSNQPQHFGDGTRLSIL.

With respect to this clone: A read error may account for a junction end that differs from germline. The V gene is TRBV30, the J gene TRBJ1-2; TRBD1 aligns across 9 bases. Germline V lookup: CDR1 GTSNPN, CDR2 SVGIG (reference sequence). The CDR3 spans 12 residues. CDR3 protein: CAGRDRVGGYTF. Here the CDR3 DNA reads TGTGCCGGGAGGGACAGGGTGGGTGGCTACACCTTC. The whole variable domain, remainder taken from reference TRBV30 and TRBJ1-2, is SQTIHQWPATLVQPVGSPLSLECTVEGTSNPNLYWYRQAAGRGLQLLFYSVGIGQISSEVPQNLSASRPQDRQFILSSKKLLLSDSGFYLCAGRDRVGGYTFGSGTRLTVV.

Here the CDR3 reads CASSSMRQVNEQYF. The CDR3 region has the DNA TGTGCCAGCAGTTCAATGAGACAGGTAAACGAGCAGTACTTC. The J gene is TRBJ2-7, the V gene TRBV6-5; tentatively, D is TRBD1 (6 bases). Trimming took 4 bases from V and 5 from J, leaving 15 bases between them. Germline V CDR1 and CDR2: MNHEY, SVGAGI. The CDR3 runs to 14 residues.

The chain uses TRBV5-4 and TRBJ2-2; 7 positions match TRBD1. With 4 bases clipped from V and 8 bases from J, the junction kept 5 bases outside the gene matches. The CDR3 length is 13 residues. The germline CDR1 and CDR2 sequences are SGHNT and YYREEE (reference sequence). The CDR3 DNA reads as TGTGCCAGCAGCGGGACAGTATCTGGGGAGCTGTTTTTT. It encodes CASSGTVSGELFF.

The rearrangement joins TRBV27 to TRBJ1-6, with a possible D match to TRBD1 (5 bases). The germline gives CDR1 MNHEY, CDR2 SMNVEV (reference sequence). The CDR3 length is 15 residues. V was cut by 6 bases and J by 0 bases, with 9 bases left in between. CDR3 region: CASSFDSSYNSPLHF. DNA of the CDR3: TGTGCCAGCAGCTTCGACAGCTCCTATAATTCACCCCTCCACTTT.

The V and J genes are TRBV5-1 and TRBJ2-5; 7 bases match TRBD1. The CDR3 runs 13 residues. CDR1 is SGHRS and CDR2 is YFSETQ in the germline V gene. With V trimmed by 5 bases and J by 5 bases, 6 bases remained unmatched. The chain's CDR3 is CASRQGPGETQYF. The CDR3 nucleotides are TGCGCCAGCAGACAGGGGCCGGGGGAGACCCAGTACTTC.

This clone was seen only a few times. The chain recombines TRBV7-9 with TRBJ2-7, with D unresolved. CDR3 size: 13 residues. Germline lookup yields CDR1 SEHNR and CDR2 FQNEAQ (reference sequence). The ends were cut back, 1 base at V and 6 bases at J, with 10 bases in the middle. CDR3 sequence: CASSLDRNSEQYF. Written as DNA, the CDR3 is TGTGCCAGCAGCTTAGATCGTAATAGCGAGCAGTACTTC.

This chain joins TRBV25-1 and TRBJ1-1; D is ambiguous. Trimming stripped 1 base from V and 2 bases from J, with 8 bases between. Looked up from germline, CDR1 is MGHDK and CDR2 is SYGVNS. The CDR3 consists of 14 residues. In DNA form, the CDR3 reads TGTGCCAGCAGTGAATCGGGAGTCAACACTGAAGCTTTCTTT. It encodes CASSESGVNTEAFF. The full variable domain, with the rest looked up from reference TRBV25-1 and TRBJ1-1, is EADIYQTPRYLVIGTGKKITLECSQTMGHDKMYWYQQDPGMELHLIHYSYGVNSTEKGDLSSESTVSRIRTEHFPLTLESARPSHTSQYLCASSESGVNTEAFFGQGTRLTVV.

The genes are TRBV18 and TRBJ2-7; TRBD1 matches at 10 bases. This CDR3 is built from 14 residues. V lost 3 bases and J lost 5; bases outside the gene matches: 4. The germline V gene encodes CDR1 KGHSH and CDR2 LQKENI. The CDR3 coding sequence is TGTGCCAGCTCACCTCGGGACAGGGGCCACGAGCAGTACTTC. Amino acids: CASSPRDRGHEQYF.

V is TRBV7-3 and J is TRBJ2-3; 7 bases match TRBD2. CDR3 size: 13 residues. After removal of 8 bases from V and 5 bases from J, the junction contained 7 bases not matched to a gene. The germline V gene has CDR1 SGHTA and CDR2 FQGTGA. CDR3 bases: TGTGCCAGCGGGGGGGTCGAGTTAGATACGCAGTATTTT. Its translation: CASGGVELDTQYF.

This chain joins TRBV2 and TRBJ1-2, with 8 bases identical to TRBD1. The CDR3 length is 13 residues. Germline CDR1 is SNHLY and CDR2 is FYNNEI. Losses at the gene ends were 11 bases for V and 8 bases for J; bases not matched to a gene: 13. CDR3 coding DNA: TGTGCCGGGCGGACAGGGACAATGGAGGGCTACACCTTC. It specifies CAGRTGTMEGYTF.

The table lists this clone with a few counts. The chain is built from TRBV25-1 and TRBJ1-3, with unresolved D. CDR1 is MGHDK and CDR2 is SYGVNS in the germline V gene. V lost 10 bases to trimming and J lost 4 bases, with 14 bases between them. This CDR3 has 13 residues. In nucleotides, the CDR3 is TGTGCCACCAAGAGAGCCTCAGGAAACACCATATATTTT. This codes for CATKRASGNTIYF.

The DNA for the CDR3 is TGTGCCAGCAGTACCCGTAGCCGTGGAGTTACAGATACGCAGTATTTT. Translating it yields CASSTRSRGVTDTQYF. V is TRBV28 and J is TRBJ2-3; the D is unclear. The V end was cut by 5 bases, the J end by 3 bases, with 18 bases between. CDR3 length: 16 residues. Germline V gene sequence: CDR1 MDHEN, CDR2 SYDVKM.

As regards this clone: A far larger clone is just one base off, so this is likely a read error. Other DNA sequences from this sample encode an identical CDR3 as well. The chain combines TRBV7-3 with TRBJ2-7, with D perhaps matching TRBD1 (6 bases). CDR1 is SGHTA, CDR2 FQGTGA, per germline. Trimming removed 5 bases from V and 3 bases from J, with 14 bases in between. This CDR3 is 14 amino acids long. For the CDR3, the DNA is TGTGCCAGCAGCCCCATAGAAGGGGGCTACGAGCAGTACTTC. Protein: CASSPIEGGYEQYF.

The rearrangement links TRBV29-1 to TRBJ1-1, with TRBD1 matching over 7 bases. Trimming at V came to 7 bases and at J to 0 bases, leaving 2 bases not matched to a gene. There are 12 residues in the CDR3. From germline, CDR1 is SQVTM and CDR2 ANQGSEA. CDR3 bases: TGCAGCGCCGGACAGGTGAACACTGAAGCTTTCTTT. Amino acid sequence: CSAGQVNTEAFF.

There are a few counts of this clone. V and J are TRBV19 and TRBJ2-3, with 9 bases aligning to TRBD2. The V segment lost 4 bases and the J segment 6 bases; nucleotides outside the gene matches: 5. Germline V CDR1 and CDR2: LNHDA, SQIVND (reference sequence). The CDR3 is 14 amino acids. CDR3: CASSSGGAPDTQYF. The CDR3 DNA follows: TGTGCCAGTAGTAGCGGGGGGGCCCCGGATACGCAGTATTTT.